This TCR beta chain came from a study of blood T cell repertoires in COVID-19. Turning to the study itself: Sample material is recorded as cDNA or gDNA derived from T cells, B-cell-depleted T cells, or PBMCs.

Patients in Seattle were enrolled during active infection, then followed longitudinally. Study processing details: The assay estimated nucleated cells by amplifying reference gene primers. Profiling relied on immunoSEQ multiplex PCR, and the TCRdb table lists in-frame clones only, not all of them. From that table come the V and J calls and clone size; the DNA was used to work out D and trimming. This repertoire shows about 220,000 clones, over 75% found once; its top ten account for around 2.5%. The CDR3 has 16 residues. The V gene's germline CDR1 is LNHDA and CDR2 SQIVND (reference sequence). The junction had 8 bases not matched to a gene; V was cut back by 6 bases and J by 2 bases.

The chain links TRBV19 to TRBJ2-1; TRBD2 agrees at 9 bases. Material: peripheral blood. This sequence was found in a woman aged 65 to 85 with COVID-19, enrolled during active disease. In DNA, the CDR3 is TGTGCCAGTAGCTCGAATAGCGGGAGAGCCTACAATGAGCAGTTCTTC. Its protein is CASSSNSGRAYNEQFF.